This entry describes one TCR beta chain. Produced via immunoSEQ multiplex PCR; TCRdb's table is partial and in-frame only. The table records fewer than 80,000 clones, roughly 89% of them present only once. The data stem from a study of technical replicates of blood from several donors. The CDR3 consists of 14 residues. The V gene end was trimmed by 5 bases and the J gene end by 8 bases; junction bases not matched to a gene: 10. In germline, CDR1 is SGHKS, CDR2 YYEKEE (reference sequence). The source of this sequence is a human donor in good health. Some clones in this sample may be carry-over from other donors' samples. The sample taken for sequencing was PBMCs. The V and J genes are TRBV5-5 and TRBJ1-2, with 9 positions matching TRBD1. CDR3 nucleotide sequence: TGTGCCAGCAGTCCAAACAGGGGGCTAGGCGGCTACACCTTC. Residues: CASSPNRGLGGYTF.